This TCR beta chain emerged from a study of blood T cells in healthy people across ages. This CDR3 contains 19 residues. A second roughly 7 to 12 cycle PCR used barcoded and J-beta primers. Each cDNA molecule received a tag from a template-switch adaptor that had 12 random nucleotides. TCRdb called the 5' RACE reads again in MiXCR, with one record for every CDR3 protein. In the table there are some 800,000 distinct CDR3 sequences, 25% of which are singletons. The same sample was also used in a study of T cells of mothers and their children.

Sequencing was performed on blood. The V call is TRBV21-1, the J call TRBJ1-1; TRBD1, the table's D call, lacks a check against the DNA. TRBV21-1 is listed as a pseudogene. The sequence was obtained from a boy aged 5-17 years in good health. The CDR3 spells CASSKEGPPERTRDTEAFF. The CDR3 DNA reads TGTGCCAGCAGCAAAGAGGGGCCCCCCGAGCGGACGCGAGACACTGAAGCTTTCTTT.